These T cell receptor beta chains were read from a single sample in a study of T cells after posttransplantation cyclophosphamide. Using immunoSEQ multiplex PCR, the repertoire was profiled, and TCRdb retains in-frame clones only, with some absent. Observed in the sample are about 38,000 clones, none of them singletons. The sequenced sample consisted of PBMCs. These receptors were taken from a middle-aged man in good health, CMV-negative, and a related stem cell transplant donor. Both conserved end residues are part of each CDR3. Each record gives: CDR3 protein, CDR3 DNA, V gene, D gene, J gene, clone size. The D gene is left open where the match is weak. Clone size is not always given. Where it is, it says once, few, many or a class for expanded clones.

CDR3 protein: CASGLIGGRIGEQYF
CDR3 DNA: TGTGCTAGTGGTTTGATCGGAGGGCGTATCGGCGAGCAGTACTTC
V gene: TRBV12-5
D gene: NA
J gene: TRBJ2-7
clone size: many

CDR3 protein: CASSRRLADDEQYF
CDR3 DNA: TGTGCCAGCAGCAGAAGACTAGCGGATGACGAGCAGTACTTC
V gene: TRBV2
D gene: TRBD2
J gene: TRBJ2-7
clone size: many

CDR3 protein: CASSLLQTGHYEQYF
CDR3 DNA: TGTGCCAGCAGCTTGCTGCAGACAGGCCACTACGAGCAGTACTTC
V gene: TRBV5-6
D gene: NA
J gene: TRBJ2-7
clone size: few

CDR3 protein: CATSRDLEGAGTYNEQFF
CDR3 DNA: TGTGCCACCAGCAGAGATCTCGAAGGAGCGGGAACCTACAATGAGCAGTTCTTC
V gene: TRBV15
D gene: TRBD2
J gene: TRBJ2-1
clone size: many

CDR3 protein: CASSVGTGAEYGYTF
CDR3 DNA: TGTGCCAGCAGCGTTGGGACAGGGGCCGAGTATGGCTACACCTTC
V gene: TRBV7-3
D gene: TRBD1
J gene: TRBJ1-2
clone size: many

CDR3 protein: CASSPAGNSNQPQHF
CDR3 DNA: TGTGCCAGCTCACCAGCCGGGAATAGCAATCAGCCCCAGCATTTT
V gene: TRBV18
D gene: NA
J gene: TRBJ1-5
clone size: many

CDR3 protein: CASSLEGGAGGTDTQYF
CDR3 DNA: TGTGCCAGCAGCTTGGAGGGTGGGGCAGGGGGAACAGATACGCAGTATTTT
V gene: TRBV5-4
D gene: TRBD1
J gene: TRBJ2-3
clone size: many

CDR3 protein: CATSSGRFYNEQFF
CDR3 DNA: TGCGCCACCTCTAGCGGGAGGTTCTACAATGAGCAGTTCTTC
V gene: TRBV10-1
D gene: TRBD2
J gene: TRBJ2-1
clone size: many

CDR3 protein: CASSGEGRNGYTF
CDR3 DNA: TGTGCCAGCAGTGGGGAGGGGCGAAATGGCTACACCTTC
V gene: TRBV2
D gene: NA
J gene: TRBJ1-2
clone size: many

CDR3 protein: CASSESTGKETQYF
CDR3 DNA: TGCGCCAGCAGTGAGTCTACCGGGAAAGAGACCCAGTACTTC
V gene: TRBV10-1
D gene: NA
J gene: TRBJ2-5
clone size: many

CDR3 protein: CASSFTGYGQPQHF
CDR3 DNA: TGTGCCAGCAGCTTTACAGGGTACGGGCAGCCCCAGCATTTT
V gene: TRBV7-2
D gene: NA
J gene: TRBJ1-5
clone size: few

CDR3 protein: CASSVEDSYFGKLFF
CDR3 DNA: TGTGCCAGCAGCGTAGAAGACAGCTACTTCGGAAAACTGTTTTTT
V gene: TRBV9
D gene: NA
J gene: TRBJ1-4
clone size: NA

CDR3 protein: CASSYRDSRDGYTF
CDR3 DNA: TGTGCCAGCAGTTACCGCGACAGTCGGGATGGCTACACCTTC
V gene: TRBV6-5
D gene: NA
J gene: TRBJ1-2
clone size: many

CDR3 protein: CASSPPTRSGYTF
CDR3 DNA: TGTGCCAGCTCACCACCAACTCGCTCCGGCTACACCTTC
V gene: TRBV18
D gene: NA
J gene: TRBJ1-2
clone size: many

CDR3 protein: CASSALLHGRQGAMSGQYF
CDR3 DNA: TGTGCCAGCAGCGCACTACTCCACGGTAGACAGGGGGCGATGAGCGGGCAGTACTTC
V gene: TRBV11-3
D gene: TRBD1
J gene: TRBJ2-7
clone size: NA

CDR3 protein: CASSYRAGGPEFF
CDR3 DNA: TGTGCCAGCAGTTACAGAGCGGGGGGGCCAGAGTTCTTC
V gene: TRBV6-5
D gene: TRBD2
J gene: TRBJ2-1
clone size: many

CDR3 protein: CASSKQGVKQETQYF
CDR3 DNA: TGCGCCAGCAGCAAACAGGGTGTAAAGCAAGAGACCCAGTACTTC
V gene: TRBV4-1
D gene: NA
J gene: TRBJ2-5
clone size: many

CDR3 protein: CASSLATGDQETQYF
CDR3 DNA: TGCGCCAGCAGCTTGGCCACAGGGGATCAAGAGACCCAGTACTTC
V gene: TRBV5-1
D gene: TRBD1
J gene: TRBJ2-5
clone size: many

CDR3 protein: CASSPYHRGLYNEQFF
CDR3 DNA: TGCGCCAGCTCCCCTTACCACAGGGGGCTTTACAATGAGCAGTTCTTC
V gene: TRBV4-3
D gene: TRBD1
J gene: TRBJ2-1
clone size: many

CDR3 protein: CASSQDRGGAYEQYF
CDR3 DNA: TGCGCCAGCAGCCAAGATAGAGGGGGGGCCTACGAGCAGTACTTC
V gene: TRBV4-3
D gene: NA
J gene: TRBJ2-7
clone size: few

CDR3 protein: CASSIGVVSEAFF
CDR3 DNA: TGTGCCAGTAGTATAGGAGTCGTTTCTGAAGCTTTCTTT
V gene: TRBV19
D gene: NA
J gene: TRBJ1-1
clone size: many

CDR3 protein: CASSSLLAGAYNEQFF
CDR3 DNA: TGTGCCAGCAGCTCTTTACTAGCGGGGGCTTACAATGAGCAGTTCTTC
V gene: TRBV7-8
D gene: TRBD2
J gene: TRBJ2-1
clone size: NA

CDR3 protein: CATRTGETQYF
CDR3 DNA: TGTGCCACCCGGACAGGGGAGACCCAGTACTTC
V gene: TRBV10-3
D gene: TRBD1
J gene: TRBJ2-5
clone size: many

CDR3 protein: CASSPISGGDTQYF
CDR3 DNA: TGTGCCAGCAGCCCAATTAGCGGAGGAGATACGCAGTATTTT
V gene: TRBV11-3
D gene: NA
J gene: TRBJ2-3
clone size: many

CDR3 protein: CAWRNLGGEEKLFF
CDR3 DNA: TGTGCCTGGAGGAACTTAGGGGGGGAGGAAAAACTGTTTTTT
V gene: TRBV30
D gene: NA
J gene: TRBJ1-4
clone size: NA

CDR3 protein: CASSTSGGAQDTQYF
CDR3 DNA: TGCGCCAGCAGCACTAGCGGGGGGGCCCAAGATACGCAGTATTTT
V gene: TRBV5-1
D gene: TRBD2
J gene: TRBJ2-3
clone size: many

CDR3 protein: CASSQGGGAPNTGELFF
CDR3 DNA: TGTGCCAGCAGCCAAGGGGGGGGCGCCCCAAACACCGGGGAGCTGTTTTTT
V gene: TRBV14
D gene: NA
J gene: TRBJ2-2
clone size: NA

CDR3 protein: CAISDGGKAFF
CDR3 DNA: TGTGCCATCAGTGACGGGGGGAAAGCTTTCTTT
V gene: TRBV10-3
D gene: NA
J gene: TRBJ1-1
clone size: many

CDR3 protein: CASSFRGVTDYGYTF
CDR3 DNA: TGTGCCAGCAGCTTCAGGGGGGTCACCGACTATGGCTACACCTTC
V gene: TRBV5-4
D gene: TRBD1
J gene: TRBJ1-2
clone size: many

CDR3 protein: CASSLEGWPSNQPQHF
CDR3 DNA: TGCGCCAGCAGCTTGGAGGGGTGGCCTAGCAATCAGCCCCAGCATTTT
V gene: TRBV5-1
D gene: NA
J gene: TRBJ1-5
clone size: many

CDR3 protein: CASSQTNNYGYTF
CDR3 DNA: TGTGCCAGCAGCCAAACAAATAACTATGGCTACACCTTC
V gene: TRBV28
D gene: NA
J gene: TRBJ1-2
clone size: many

CDR3 protein: CASSPSRAPSGANVLTF
CDR3 DNA: TGTGCCAGCTCACCCAGCAGGGCCCCCTCTGGGGCCAACGTCCTGACTTTC
V gene: TRBV18
D gene: NA
J gene: TRBJ2-6
clone size: many

CDR3 protein: CASSLIHRNTEAFF
CDR3 DNA: TGCGCCAGCAGCTTGATTCACAGGAACACTGAAGCTTTCTTT
V gene: TRBV5-1
D gene: NA
J gene: TRBJ1-1
clone size: many

CDR3 protein: CASSPTGGFGETQYF
CDR3 DNA: TGTGCCAGCAGCCCCACCGGGGGGTTCGGAGAGACCCAGTACTTC
V gene: TRBV7-7
D gene: TRBD2
J gene: TRBJ2-5
clone size: many

CDR3 protein: CASSLWTGTPTTDTQYF
CDR3 DNA: TGTGCCAGCAGCTTGTGGACAGGGACGCCAACCACAGATACGCAGTATTTT
V gene: TRBV7-8
D gene: TRBD1
J gene: TRBJ2-3
clone size: many

CDR3 protein: CASSLVLAGEETQYF
CDR3 DNA: TGCGCCAGCAGCTTGGTTCTAGCGGGGGAGGAGACCCAGTACTTC
V gene: TRBV5-1
D gene: TRBD2
J gene: TRBJ2-5
clone size: NA

CDR3 protein: CASRRQGSTDTQYF
CDR3 DNA: TGTGCCAGCAGGAGACAGGGTAGCACAGATACGCAGTATTTT
V gene: TRBV6-1
D gene: TRBD1
J gene: TRBJ2-3
clone size: many

CDR3 protein: CASNGQLNTGELFF
CDR3 DNA: TGTGCCAGCAATGGACAGTTAAACACCGGGGAGCTGTTTTTT
V gene: TRBV10-3
D gene: NA
J gene: TRBJ2-2
clone size: many

CDR3 protein: CSLGGQGGGYTF
CDR3 DNA: TGCAGTCTCGGGGGACAGGGCGGCGGCTACACCTTC
V gene: TRBV29-1
D gene: TRBD1
J gene: TRBJ1-2
clone size: many

CDR3 protein: CASSATRVETQYF
CDR3 DNA: TGTGCCAGCAGTGCAACTAGGGTTGAGACCCAGTACTTC
V gene: TRBV6-1
D gene: NA
J gene: TRBJ2-5
clone size: many

CDR3 protein: CASSPIGGSYYEQYF
CDR3 DNA: TGCGCCAGCAGCCCCATCGGGGGATCCTACTACGAGCAGTACTTC
V gene: TRBV5-1
D gene: NA
J gene: TRBJ2-7
clone size: many

CDR3 protein: CSAFEGEKLFF
CDR3 DNA: TGCAGTGCTTTCGAGGGTGAAAAACTGTTTTTT
V gene: TRBV20-1
D gene: NA
J gene: TRBJ1-4
clone size: many

CDR3 protein: CASIYGPGTQETQYF
CDR3 DNA: TGTGCCAGCATCTATGGTCCGGGAACACAAGAGACCCAGTACTTC
V gene: TRBV6-6
D gene: NA
J gene: TRBJ2-5
clone size: NA

CDR3 protein: CASMGRAAGELFF
CDR3 DNA: TGTGCCAGCATGGGCAGGGCGGCCGGGGAGCTGTTTTTT
V gene: TRBV9
D gene: NA
J gene: TRBJ2-2
clone size: many

CDR3 protein: CASSLHGQGAINNEQFF
CDR3 DNA: TGTGCCAGCAGCCTACATGGACAGGGGGCTATTAACAATGAGCAGTTCTTC
V gene: TRBV7-9
D gene: TRBD1
J gene: TRBJ2-1
clone size: many

CDR3 protein: CATSKTGQGINEQFF
CDR3 DNA: TGTGCCACCAGCAAAACGGGACAGGGGATCAATGAGCAGTTCTTC
V gene: TRBV15
D gene: TRBD1
J gene: TRBJ2-1
clone size: many

CDR3 protein: CASSPPSLHTQYF
CDR3 DNA: TGTGCCAGCTCACCGCCTAGTCTGCATACGCAGTATTTT
V gene: TRBV18
D gene: NA
J gene: TRBJ2-3
clone size: many

CDR3 protein: CASSPLRHSNQPQHF
CDR3 DNA: TGTGCCAGCAGCCCCCTAAGACATAGCAATCAGCCCCAGCATTTT
V gene: TRBV5-4
D gene: NA
J gene: TRBJ1-5
clone size: many

CDR3 protein: CASSPYVSGQDGYTF
CDR3 DNA: TGTGCCAGCTCACCCTACGTTTCGGGACAGGATGGCTACACCTTC
V gene: TRBV18
D gene: TRBD1
J gene: TRBJ1-2
clone size: many

CDR3 protein: CASSSGTVEQYF
CDR3 DNA: TGCGCCAGCAGCTCTGGTACGGTCGAGCAGTACTTC
V gene: TRBV5-1
D gene: NA
J gene: TRBJ2-7
clone size: many

CDR3 protein: CASSNPSPGQGNCNQPQHF
CDR3 DNA: TGTGCCAGCAGTAACCCTAGCCCGGGACAGGGGAATTGCAATCAGCCCCAGCATTTT
V gene: TRBV6-9
D gene: TRBD1
J gene: TRBJ1-5
clone size: many

CDR3 protein: CASSPIPPGDEQYF
CDR3 DNA: TGTGCCAGCAGTCCGATCCCCCCCGGGGACGAGCAGTACTTC
V gene: TRBV7-2
D gene: NA
J gene: TRBJ2-7
clone size: many

CDR3 protein: CASTTRDRSSPLHF
CDR3 DNA: TGTGCCAGCACCACCCGGGACAGAAGTTCACCCCTCCACTTT
V gene: TRBV27
D gene: TRBD1
J gene: TRBJ1-6
clone size: few

CDR3 protein: CASSLRQGRRTHNEQFF
CDR3 DNA: TGCGCCAGCAGCCTCAGACAGGGGCGACGCACACACAATGAGCAGTTCTTC
V gene: TRBV5-1
D gene: TRBD1
J gene: TRBJ2-1
clone size: many

CDR3 protein: CASTDSYNEQFF
CDR3 DNA: TGTGCCAGTACTGATTCCTACAATGAGCAGTTCTTC
V gene: TRBV27
D gene: NA
J gene: TRBJ2-1
clone size: many

CDR3 protein: CASGTGAVGYTF
CDR3 DNA: TGTGCCAGCGGTACAGGGGCGGTTGGCTACACCTTC
V gene: TRBV27
D gene: TRBD1
J gene: TRBJ1-2
clone size: many

CDR3 protein: CASSIGTAPEKLFF
CDR3 DNA: TGTGCCAGTAGTATCGGGACAGCCCCTGAAAAACTGTTTTTT
V gene: TRBV19
D gene: TRBD1
J gene: TRBJ1-4
clone size: few

CDR3 protein: CASSSTGANYGYTF
CDR3 DNA: TGTGCCAGCTCGTCTACGGGGGCTAACTATGGCTACACCTTC
V gene: TRBV27
D gene: NA
J gene: TRBJ1-2
clone size: many

CDR3 protein: CASSQEAHSTDTQYF
CDR3 DNA: TGCGCCAGCAGCCAAGAAGCCCACTCCACAGATACGCAGTATTTT
V gene: TRBV4-1
D gene: NA
J gene: TRBJ2-3
clone size: many

CDR3 protein: CASSRAGEADTQYF
CDR3 DNA: TGTGCCAGCAGTAGAGCGGGAGAAGCGGATACGCAGTATTTT
V gene: TRBV6-4
D gene: TRBD2
J gene: TRBJ2-3
clone size: many